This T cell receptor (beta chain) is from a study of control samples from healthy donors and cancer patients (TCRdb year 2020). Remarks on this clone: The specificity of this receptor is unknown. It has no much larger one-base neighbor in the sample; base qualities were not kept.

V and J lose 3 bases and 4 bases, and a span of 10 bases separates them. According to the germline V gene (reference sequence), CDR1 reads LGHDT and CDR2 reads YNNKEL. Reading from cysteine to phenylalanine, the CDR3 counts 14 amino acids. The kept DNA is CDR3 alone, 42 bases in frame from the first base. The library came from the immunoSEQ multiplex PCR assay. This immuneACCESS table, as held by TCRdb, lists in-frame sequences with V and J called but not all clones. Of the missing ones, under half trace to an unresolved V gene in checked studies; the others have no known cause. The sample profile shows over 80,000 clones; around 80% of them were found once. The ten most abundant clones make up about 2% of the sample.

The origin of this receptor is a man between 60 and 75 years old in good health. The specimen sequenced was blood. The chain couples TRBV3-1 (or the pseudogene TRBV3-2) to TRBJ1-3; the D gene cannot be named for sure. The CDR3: CASSHDGVGNTIYF. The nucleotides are TGTGCCAGCAGCCATGATGGGGTAGGAAACACCATATATTTT.